The clone carrying this T cell receptor beta chain was counted between two and nine times. As yet, its antigen is unknown. These data belong to a study of T cells after yellow fever vaccination. TCRdb reprocessed the 5' RACE reads via MiXCR and lists one record per CDR3 protein. The table lists about 400,000 distinct CDR3 sequences, around 6.5% of them singletons. The study, taken as a whole, reports: Post-booster reappearance was seen for most primary-vaccination clones (roughly 97% CD4, around 88% CD8). Clonotypes shared by both compartments, CD4 and CD8, made up a small share. Abundant clonotypes from the bulk population could contaminate FACS-sorted repertoires.

Germline assignment: CDR1 DFQATT and CDR2 SNEGSKA (reference sequence). There are 13 residues in the CDR3. The rearrangement joins TRBV20-1 to TRBJ2-1, with 9 bases fitting TRBD1. Sequenced here: PBMCs, sampled 5 days after the yellow fever booster vaccination. The clonotype was recovered from a young man who received the YFV17D yellow fever vaccine. The CDR3, as DNA: TGCAGCGGTAGGGACAGGGTCTACAATGAGCAGTTCTTC. Its translation is CSGRDRVYNEQFF.